These 20 T cell receptor beta chains share one sample of origin, sequenced in a study of T cell repertoires in cytomegalovirus infection (dated by TCRdb to the late 2010s). Sequencing was performed on an Illumina HiSeq 1500. Using fastp at Q25 and MiXCR, TCRdb reprocessed the public reads and kept productive beta chains. Duplicate CDR3 protein sequences are folded into a single record with the most common DNA and genes. Present in this sample are 200,000 or so distinct CDR3 sequences, roughly a fifth of which were seen just once. In total, the top ten clones hold 2.5% to 3% of the sample. The specimen sequenced was PBMCs. The receptors originated from a human donor in good health (CMV status not recorded). Some clones in this sample may be carry-over from other donors' samples.

This clonotype occurred a few times. The chain uses TRBV28 and TRBJ2-3, with D possibly TRBD2 on 7 matching bases. The V gene lost 8 bases and the J gene lost 4 bases, with 19 bases spanning the gap. Germline V CDR1 and CDR2: MDHEN, SYDVKM. This CDR3 has 15 amino acids. The CDR3: CASGTGGGGADTQYF. The CDR3 DNA reads TGTGCCAGCGGTACTGGAGGGGGGGGGGCAGATACGCAGTATTTT.

This clonotype was picked up a small number of times. The chain employs TRBV7-2 and TRBJ1-3, with D possibly matching TRBD1 (6 bases). The germline CDR1 and CDR2 sequences are SGHTA and FQGNSA. V was clipped by 5 bases and J by 4 bases, with 18 bases between them. The CDR3 is 16 amino acids. This CDR3 reads CASSVQGLPLGNTIYF. CDR3 in DNA: TGTGCCAGCAGCGTACAGGGACTCCCTCTCGGAAACACCATATATTTT.

This clonotype was detected only a few times. The chain joins TRBV11-3 to TRBJ2-1; possibly TRBD2 for D (5 bases). The germline CDR1 and CDR2 sequences are SGHNT and YENEEA. Trimming left V 5 bases short and J 0 bases short, with 14 bases between. This CDR3 is built from 16 residues. DNA of the CDR3: TGTGCCAGCAGCCACGACCAAGGGAGCTCCTACAATGAGCAGTTCTTC. Translated, it gives CASSHDQGSSYNEQFF. Using reference TRBV11-3 and TRBJ2-1 for the parts outside the CDR3, the full variable domain is EAGVVQSPRYKIIEKKQPVAFWCNPISGHNTLYWYLQNLGQGPELLIRYENEEAVDDSQLPKDRFSAERLKGVDSTLKIQPAELGDSAVYLCASSHDQGSSYNEQFFGPGTRLTVL.

Many counts were recorded for this clonotype. The chain couples TRBV7-2 to TRBJ1-4; possibly TRBD1 for D (6 bases). The CDR3 loop spans 16 amino acids. V lost 0 bases, J lost 5 bases, and 13 bases lay in between. Germline CDR1 is SGHTA and CDR2 is FQGNSA. DNA of the CDR3: TGTGCCAGCAGCTTAGCCCATGGAGGGGGGAATGAAAAACTGTTTTTT. Amino acids: CASSLAHGGGNEKLFF.

The chain couples TRBV28 to TRBJ2-1; 7 bases fit TRBD2. Germline V gene lookup returns CDR1 MDHEN and CDR2 SYDVKM. The ends lost 7 bases at V and 7 bases at J; junction bases unmatched: 13. CDR3 length: 15 residues. The CDR3 here is CASTSNVGRENEQFF. The CDR3 DNA follows: TGTGCCAGCACTTCAAACGTGGGGAGGGAGAATGAGCAGTTCTTC. Complete variable domain (other parts from reference TRBV28 and TRBJ2-1): DVKVTQSSRYLVKRTGEKVFLECVQDMDHENMFWYRQDPGLGLRLIYFSYDVKMKEKGDIPEGYSVSREKKERFSLILESASTNQTSMYLCASTSNVGRENEQFFGPGTRLTVL.

The chain links TRBV20-1 to TRBJ2-5, with D possibly TRBD2 on 6 matching bases. V gave up 4 bases and J gave up 4 bases, with 13 bases separating them. The CDR3 is 13 residues long. Germline V gene lookup returns CDR1 DFQATT and CDR2 SNEGSKA (reference sequence). CDR3 coding DNA: TGCAGTGCTATTGGGGGGTTCGGAGAGACCCAGTACTTC. Protein: CSAIGGFGETQYF.

This sequence joins TRBV12-3 or TRBV12-4 and TRBJ2-7, with a possible D match to TRBD1 (6 bases). The CDR3 spans 14 residues. The V end lost 6 bases, the J end lost 6 bases, and 18 bases lay between the germline ends. The CDR3 region is CASSPGVPLGEQYF. The DNA of the CDR3 is TGTGCCAGCAGCCCAGGGGTCCCCTTGGGCGAGCAGTACTTC.

This clonotype appeared many times. CDR3 sequence reads: CASSLREGDTQYF. CDR3 bases: TGTGCCAGCAGCTTACGAGAGGGGGATACGCAGTATTTT. The genes are TRBV7-3 and TRBJ2-3, with D perhaps being TRBD1 or TRBD2 (5 bases each). With 2 bases removed from V and 6 bases from J, the gap between germline ends came to 9 bases. The CDR3 totals 13 residues. Per the germline V gene, CDR1 is SGHTA and CDR2 is FQGTGA. The full variable domain, with the rest looked up from reference TRBV7-3 and TRBJ2-3, is GAGVSQTPSNKVTEKGKYVELRCDPISGHTALYWYRQSLGQGPEFLIYFQGTGAADDSGLPNDRFFAVRPEGSVSTLKIQRTERGDSAVYLCASSLREGDTQYFGPGTRLTVL.

The CDR3 DNA sequence: TGTGCCAGCAGCTCCCCCCCGGTTGAGCAGTACTTC. As protein: CASSSPPVEQYF. The genes are TRBV11-2 and TRBJ2-7; D gene uncertain. This CDR3 is built from 12 residues. The V gene's germline CDR1 is SGHAT and CDR2 FQNNGV. Trimming left V 4 bases short and J 7 bases short, with 11 bases between.

The sample holds a few counts of this clonotype. The gene calls are TRBV28 and TRBJ1-1; 10 bases fit TRBD1. The germline CDR1 and CDR2 sequences are MDHEN and SYDVKM. V shed 6 bases and J 5 bases; nucleotides not matched to a gene: 6. This CDR3 region has 14 residues. CDR3 DNA sequence: TGTGCCAGCAGGGCGACAGGGGGCCCGACTGAAGCTTTCTTT. As protein: CASRATGGPTEAFF.

The sample holds a few counts of this clonotype. J is TRBJ2-7 and V is TRBV11-3; D possibly uses TRBD1 or TRBD2 (5 bases each). V was clipped by 1 base and J by 1 base, with 8 bases between them. The CDR3 extends over 14 amino acids. Germline V gene lookup returns CDR1 SGHNT and CDR2 YENEEA. The CDR3 here is CASSLVGPSYEQYF. CDR3 sequence (DNA): TGTGCCAGCAGCTTAGTGGGACCGTCCTACGAGCAGTACTTC.

This clonotype was found a few times. The V gene is TRBV28, the J gene TRBJ1-2; D is unclear. V shed 6 bases and J shed 0 bases, with 11 bases lying between them. This CDR3 comprises 14 residues. Germline V CDR1 and CDR2: MDHEN, SYDVKM. As DNA, the CDR3 is TGTGCCAGCAGCGCCGCCGGAGCTAACTATGGCTACACCTTC. Its protein is CASSAAGANYGYTF.

In its sample, this clonotype was seen many times. J is TRBJ1-2 and V is TRBV20-1; no clear D. Germline V gene lookup returns CDR1 DFQATT and CDR2 SNEGSKA (reference sequence). V gave up 6 bases and J gave up 2 bases, with 10 bases separating them. This CDR3 has 12 residues. CDR3 bases: TGCAGTGCCCGATTACCGAACTATGGCTACACCTTC. Encoded protein: CSARLPNYGYTF.

There are a few counts of this clonotype. The rearrangement joins TRBV24-1 to TRBJ2-1, with D tentatively TRBD2 (6 bases). This CDR3 is 14 amino acids long. CDR1 and CDR2 (germline): KGHDR, SFDVKD. V lost 3 bases, J lost 8 bases, and 13 bases lay in between. CDR3 in amino acids: CATSDAFGRDEQFF. In DNA form, the CDR3 reads TGTGCCACCAGTGATGCTTTCGGGAGAGATGAGCAGTTCTTC.

As regards this clonotype: Relative to the germline gene, one junction end is altered; a read error may explain this. V is TRBV7-2 and J is TRBJ1-4; TRBD1 might be the D (5 bases). CDR3 size: 15 residues. Germline CDR1 reads SGHTA; CDR2 reads FQGNSA. CDR3 sequence reads: CAISLEGRVEEKLFF. The CDR3 DNA follows: TGTGCCATCAGCTTAGAGGGGCGGGTGGAGGAAAAACTGTTTTTT.

This clonotype has just a few counts. This rearrangement joins TRBV5-6 to TRBJ1-1, with TRBD1 as a possible D gene (5 bases). This CDR3 contains 14 residues. V lost 1 base and J lost 4, with 11 bases in between. Germline CDR1 is SGHDT and CDR2 is YYEEEE. The CDR3 loop reads CASSLTAGSTEAFF. The CDR3 nucleotides read TGTGCCAGCAGCTTGACTGCAGGGAGCACTGAAGCTTTCTTT.

This clonotype is a singleton in its sample. The chain uses TRBV14 and TRBJ1-4, with D possibly matching TRBD1 (5 bases). This CDR3 is 15 amino acids long. Trimming stripped 1 base from V and 2 bases from J, with 8 bases between. Germline V lookup: CDR1 SGHDN, CDR2 FVKESK. DNA for the CDR3: TGTGCCAGCAGCCAAGTCGGGGGGACTAATGAAAAACTGTTTTTT. Its protein is CASSQVGGTNEKLFF.

The chain employs TRBV2 and TRBJ2-3; unclear D gene. V lost 4 bases to trimming and J lost 2 bases, with 10 bases between them. CDR3 size: 14 residues. Germline values: CDR1 SNHLY, CDR2 FYNNEI. In nucleotides, the CDR3 is TGTGCCAGCAGTGTAGGAACGTTCACAGATACGCAGTATTTT. It specifies CASSVGTFTDTQYF.

In this sample, this clonotype turned up a few times. The CDR3 loop reads CASSLFPASGRDNEQFF. CDR3 in DNA: TGTGCCAGCAGTTTATTCCCTGCTAGCGGGAGAGACAATGAGCAGTTCTTC. The V gene is TRBV12-3 or TRBV12-4, the J gene TRBJ2-1; 10 positions match TRBD2. V was pared by 2 bases and J by 5 bases, with 9 bases of the junction left unmatched. CDR3 length equals 17 residues.

This clonotype was counted only a few times. The CDR3 sequence is CASSHRREGYTF. DNA for the CDR3: TGCGCCAGCAGCCACAGACGAGAGGGCTACACCTTC. This sequence joins TRBV4-1 and TRBJ1-2; D gene ambiguous. The CDR3 totals 12 residues. Trimming pared 3 bases from V and 8 bases from J, leaving 10 bases between. Germline V gene data show CDR1 as MGHRA and CDR2 as YSYEKL.